The source of this T cell receptor beta chain is a study of blood T cell repertoires in COVID-19. Whole-study context: The cDNA or gDNA used as material had been derived from T cells, B-cell-depleted T cells, or PBMCs.

Produced via immunoSEQ multiplex PCR; TCRdb's table is partial and in-frame only. Of 130,000 to 150,000 clones in the sample, approximately 81% were seen once. This sequence was found in a man in his forties with acute COVID-19. Sequencing input: PBMCs or T cells enriched from blood (not recorded which).

CDR3 loop: CASRDGLMVNTEAFF. The CDR3 region has the DNA TGCGCCAGCAGGGACGGACTAATGGTGAACACTGAAGCTTTCTTT. This chain joins TRBV4-1 and TRBJ1-1; D is ambiguous. The CDR3 is 15 amino acids. V was shortened by 6 bases and J by 0 bases, with 14 bases between the two germline ends. CDR1 is MGHRA and CDR2 is YSYEKL in the germline V gene.